The 17 T cell receptor beta chains reported below all come from one sample, sequenced in a study of response to subunit inactivated influenza vaccine. TCRdb ran MiXCR on the RT-PCR reads and lists one entry per CDR3 protein. The sample has some 550,000 distinct CDR3 sequences; roughly 25% are singletons. These same records also appear under a second study, on T cells expressing NK-cell markers. From that paper: The authors generated TCR beta cDNA through 5'RACE template switching with UMIs.

Sample: CD4+ T cells sorted from PBMCs, taken roughly 12 days after vaccination. Receptor source: a man between 50 and 59 years old who received an inactivated influenza vaccine.

In its sample, this clonotype was seen a few times. J is TRBJ2-1 and V is TRBV18; tentative D call: TRBD2 (7 bases). Germline assignment: CDR1 KGHSH and CDR2 LQKENI. The CDR3 extends over 15 amino acids. V was pared by 3 bases and J by 4 bases, with 13 bases between. This CDR3 is CASSPGGALYNEQFF. The CDR3, as DNA: TGTGCCAGCTCACCGGGGGGGGCCCTTTACAATGAGCAGTTCTTC.

The rearrangement uses TRBV18 and TRBJ2-3; 10 bases fit TRBD2. Per germline, CDR1 KGHSH and CDR2 LQKENI. CDR3 size: 15 residues. V lost 4 bases and J lost 5; bases outside the gene matches: 6. The CDR3 region has the DNA TGTGCCAGCTCACGCCTAGCGGGAGTGAGAGATACGCAGTATTTT. It yields the protein CASSRLAGVRDTQYF.

This clonotype has only a few counts. The chain has TRBV5-1 and TRBJ2-6, with D tentatively TRBD2 (6 bases). Germline V gene sequence: CDR1 SGHRS, CDR2 YFSETQ. The CDR3 loop spans 18 amino acids. V was shortened by 0 bases and J by 0 bases, with 13 bases between the two germline ends. The CDR3 sequence: CASSLAGDYVSGANVLTF. The CDR3 coding sequence is TGCGCCAGCAGCTTGGCGGGGGATTACGTCTCTGGGGCCAACGTCCTGACTTTC.

The chain combines TRBV27 with TRBJ2-7; D uncertain. Germline loops: CDR1 MNHEY, CDR2 SMNVEV (reference sequence). V lost 7 bases and J 5 bases, leaving 9 bases between the germline ends. The CDR3 has 11 residues. Here the CDR3 reads CASTSNHEQYF. The CDR3 nucleotides are TGTGCCAGCACCTCCAACCACGAGCAGTACTTC.

This clonotype has at least ten counts. V gene TRBV4-2 combines with J gene TRBJ2-7; TRBD2 is a possible D gene (7 bases). Germline lookup yields CDR1 LGHNA and CDR2 YNFKEQ. Trimming took off 4 bases at V and 2 bases at J, with 12 bases between the two ends. This CDR3 comprises 14 residues. CDR3 loop: CASSREGGPYEQYF. The CDR3 coding sequence is TGTGCCAGCAGCCGAGAGGGGGGGCCCTACGAGCAGTACTTC.

This clonotype was seen many times. The chain joins TRBV7-2 to TRBJ2-2, with a tentative D call TRBD1 (6 bases). Germline CDR1 is SGHTA and CDR2 is FQGNSA. Deletions cut 5 bases from V and 6 bases from J, with 19 bases between. This CDR3 comprises 16 residues. The CDR3 DNA sequence: TGTGCCAGCAGCGGAACAGGGTTCAGGCGGCCCGGGGAGCTGTTTTTT. It translates to CASSGTGFRRPGELFF.

This clonotype was detected a few times. The chain has TRBV28 and TRBJ2-5, with a possible D match to TRBD2 (7 bases). Germline V lookup: CDR1 MDHEN, CDR2 SYDVKM. The CDR3 covers 12 residues. DNA for the CDR3: TGTATCGTGGGAGGGGGGGAAGAGACCCAGTACTTC. This sequence encodes CIVGGGEETQYF.

This clonotype occurred many times. The J gene is TRBJ2-5, the V gene TRBV29-1; D possibly uses TRBD1 or TRBD2 (6 bases each). Trimming pared 7 bases from V and 4 bases from J, leaving 16 bases between. Germline V CDR1 and CDR2: SQVTM, ANQGSEA. This CDR3 spans 13 amino acids. CDR3 nucleotides: TGCAGCGCCTCTCTCGGGGGCCCAGAGACCCAGTACTTC. Translated, it gives CSASLGGPETQYF.

The J gene is TRBJ2-4, the V gene TRBV12-3 or TRBV12-4; TRBD2 agrees at 7 bases. This CDR3 is built from 17 residues. V was pared by 4 bases and J by 2 bases, with 11 bases of the junction left unmatched. CDR3 sequence (DNA): TGTGCCAGCAGTTATGGGAGGGGAGGGTGGTCCAAAAACATTCAGTACTTC. Its translation: CASSYGRGGWSKNIQYF.

The chain combines TRBV6-2 or TRBV6-3 with TRBJ2-6, with a tentative D call TRBD1 (6 bases). V lost 10 bases to trimming and J lost 2 bases, with 12 bases between them. Per germline, CDR1 MNHEY and CDR2 SVGEGT. This CDR3 has 14 residues. CDR3 protein: CATHRAPGANVLTF. The CDR3 nucleotides are TGTGCCACCCACAGGGCACCTGGGGCCAACGTCCTGACTTTC.

The chain links TRBV20-1 to TRBJ1-4, with D unresolved. V was cut by 0 bases and J by 7 bases, with 15 bases left in between. Per germline, CDR1 DFQATT and CDR2 SNEGSKA (reference sequence). The CDR3 totals 15 residues. CDR3 residues: CSARDPKTSGEKLFF. DNA of the CDR3: TGCAGTGCTAGAGATCCGAAAACGTCCGGTGAAAAACTGTTTTTT.

The table lists this clonotype with a few counts. This sequence joins TRBV4-2 and TRBJ2-6; TRBD2 agrees at 13 bases. This CDR3 is built from 21 residues. The germline CDR1 and CDR2 sequences are LGHNA and YNFKEQ. With V trimmed by 0 bases and J by 0 bases, 8 bases remained unmatched. CDR3 bases: TGTGCCAGCAGCCAAGATCCCCGGACTAGCGGGAGAGTCTCTGGGGCCAACGTCCTGACTTTC. Amino acid sequence: CASSQDPRTSGRVSGANVLTF.

This clonotype appeared a few times. The gene calls are TRBV4-1 and TRBJ1-4; D gene ambiguous. V was trimmed by 2 bases and J by 5 bases, leaving 21 bases between them. Germline V gives CDR1 MGHRA, CDR2 YSYEKL. This CDR3 comprises 18 residues. The CDR3 bases are TGCGCCAGCAGCCAAACGTTTTTGGGTAGCACCCCAAATGAAAAACTGTTTTTT. It is translated as CASSQTFLGSTPNEKLFF.

This rearrangement joins TRBV28 to TRBJ1-3; D gene uncertain. Germline lookup yields CDR1 MDHEN and CDR2 SYDVKM. V was cut by 1 base and J by 0 bases, with 10 bases left in between. CDR3 length: 16 residues. The CDR3 DNA follows: TGTGCCAGCAGTTTATTTATGACATACTCTGGAAACACCATATATTTT. Translating gives CASSLFMTYSGNTIYF.

The gene calls are TRBV29-1 and TRBJ1-1, with D tentatively TRBD1 (6 bases). The V gene lost 4 bases and the J gene lost 4 bases, with 10 bases spanning the gap. This CDR3 comprises 12 residues. CDR1 and CDR2 from the germline V gene are SQVTM and ANQGSEA. This chain's CDR3 is CSVAGDGTEAFF. The CDR3 DNA reads as TGCAGCGTTGCAGGGGACGGCACTGAAGCTTTCTTT.

The chain is built from TRBV28 and TRBJ2-7; D might be TRBD1 (5 bases). The V gene lost 4 bases and the J gene lost 0 bases, with 22 bases spanning the gap. This CDR3 region has 18 residues. CDR1 is MDHEN, CDR2 SYDVKM, per germline. The CDR3 DNA reads TGTGCCAGCAGTTCCCTAGGGTGGGGCCGAAAGAGCTCCTACGAGCAGTACTTC. It translates to CASSSLGWGRKSSYEQYF.

This clonotype has a count of ten or more. V and J are TRBV5-1 and TRBJ2-1, with 12 bases that match TRBD2. The V gene's germline CDR1 is SGHRS and CDR2 YFSETQ. The V and J ends lost 8 bases and 0 bases, in that order; junction bases with no gene match: 3. The CDR3 consists of 15 residues. CDR3 bases: TGCGCCAGTTCGACTAGCGGGAGCTCCTACAATGAGCAGTTCTTC. Amino acid sequence: CASSTSGSSYNEQFF.